The 11 T cell receptor beta chains below all came from one sample that was sequenced in a study of T-cell reconstitution after alpha-beta-depleted transplantation in children. Preparation of the TCRbeta library involved a method that used unique molecular identifiers. TCRdb reprocessed the PCR reads via MiXCR and lists one record per CDR3 protein. The sample shows 500,000 or so distinct CDR3 sequences, over 10% of them seen only once. This material consisted of PBMCs, mostly from graft donor cells, taken 180 days after TCRalphabeta/CD19-depleted stem cell transplant. These receptors all stem from a female patient between 2 and 15 years old who had a stem cell transplant for aplastic anemia, so the T cells may come from the graft donor.

This clonotype was seen more than once but under ten times. This sequence joins TRBV18 and TRBJ1-1, with D perhaps TRBD1 (6 bases). Germline CDR1 and CDR2: KGHSH and LQKENI. V was shortened by 3 bases and J by 5 bases, with 16 bases between the two germline ends. This CDR3 has 15 residues. Here the CDR3 reads CASSPSLEGGTEAFF. The CDR3 region has the DNA TGTGCCAGCTCACCGAGCCTGGAAGGGGGAACTGAAGCTTTCTTT. The full variable domain, with the rest looked up from reference TRBV18 and TRBJ1-1, is NAGVMQNPRHLVRRRGQEARLRCSPMKGHSHVYWYRQLPEEGLKFMVYLQKENIIDESGMPKERFSAEFPKEGPSILRIQQVVRGDSAAYFCASSPSLEGGTEAFFGQGTRLTVV.

This clonotype was recorded at least ten times. The CDR3, as DNA: TGCGCCAGCAGCTTGGTTGAGGTGGAGAATACGCAGTATTTT. The encoded protein is CASSLVEVENTQYF. The rearrangement uses TRBV5-1 and TRBJ2-3; D gene unclear. V lost 0 bases and J 7 bases, leaving 12 bases between the germline ends. This CDR3 has 14 residues. Per the germline V gene, CDR1 is SGHRS and CDR2 is YFSETQ. The full variable domain, completed using reference TRBV5-1 and TRBJ2-3, is KAGVTQTPRYLIKTRGQQVTLSCSPISGHRSVSWYQQTPGQGLQFLFEYFSETQRNKGNFPGRFSGRQFSNSRSEMNVSTLELGDSALYLCASSLVEVENTQYFGPGTRLTVL.

Comment on this clonotype: The junction and the germline gene differ at one end; a read error may be behind it. V and J are TRBV2 and TRBJ1-5; D remains unclear. The CDR3 has 15 amino acids. Germline CDR1 SNHLY, CDR2 FYNNEI. CDR3 sequence (DNA): TGTACCAGCAGTTTAGGCGGCTATAGCAATCAGCCCCAGCATTTT. Translating gives CTSSLGGYSNQPQHF.

This clonotype was recorded a few times. The genes are TRBV5-1 and TRBJ2-5, with TRBD2 matching 7 bases. Germline V CDR1 and CDR2: SGHRS, YFSETQ. Unmatched junction bases numbered 7, after V lost 4 bases and J lost 1 base. The CDR3 runs 15 residues. The CDR3 sequence is CASSPDGGGQETQYF. The CDR3 nucleotides read TGCGCCAGCAGCCCCGATGGGGGGGGCCAAGAGACCCAGTACTTC.

This clonotype was observed many times. V usage is TRBV7-9 and J usage is TRBJ2-2; TRBD1 aligns across 9 bases. Trimming removed 1 base from V and 3 bases from J; junction bases left unmatched: 6. The CDR3 totals 17 residues. Germline V lookup: CDR1 SEHNR, CDR2 FQNEAQ (reference sequence). CDR3 nucleotides: TGTGCCAGCAGCTTAGTTTACAGGGGGCGCCACACCGGGGAGCTGTTTTTT. Encoded protein: CASSLVYRGRHTGELFF.

The chain joins TRBV28 to TRBJ2-6; TRBD1 might be the D (5 bases). Germline V gene sequence: CDR1 MDHEN, CDR2 SYDVKM. This CDR3 is built from 16 residues. Deletions cut 5 bases from V and 0 bases from J, with 11 bases between. CDR3 region: CASSVRQFSGANVLTF. The CDR3 region has the DNA TGTGCCAGCAGTGTACGACAGTTCTCTGGGGCCAACGTCCTGACTTTC. Full variable domain (outside the CDR3, taken from reference TRBV28 and TRBJ2-6): DVKVTQSSRYLVKRTGEKVFLECVQDMDHENMFWYRQDPGLGLRLIYFSYDVKMKEKGDIPEGYSVSREKKERFSLILESASTNQTSMYLCASSVRQFSGANVLTFGAGSRLTVL.

This clonotype has ten or more counts. The chain carries TRBV5-1 and TRBJ2-2; 9 bases line up with TRBD2. CDR1 SGHRS and CDR2 YFSETQ come from the germline V gene. CDR3 length: 16 residues. The V segment lost 2 bases and the J segment 4 bases; nucleotides outside the gene matches: 6. The CDR3 nucleotides are TGCGCCAGCAGCTTCTTGACTAGCGGATCCACCGGGGAGCTGTTTTTT. Encoded protein: CASSFLTSGSTGELFF.

This sequence joins TRBV5-1 and TRBJ1-1; TRBD1 agrees at 7 bases. The CDR3 is 15 residues long. Trimming removed 7 bases from V and 2 bases from J; junction bases left unmatched: 11. Looked up from germline, CDR1 is SGHRS and CDR2 is YFSETQ. CDR3 in amino acids: CASQRRDRVNTEAFF. CDR3 sequence (DNA): TGCGCCAGCCAACGACGAGACAGGGTTAACACTGAAGCTTTCTTT.

This clonotype was seen a handful of times. The chain links TRBV5-1 to TRBJ2-2; the D is unclear. Deletions cut 3 bases from V and 2 bases from J, with 17 bases between. The germline V gene encodes CDR1 SGHRS and CDR2 YFSETQ. The CDR3 runs 17 residues. The CDR3 here is CASSYLKSGRNTGELFF. The CDR3, as DNA: TGCGCCAGCAGCTACCTCAAATCCGGCAGAAACACCGGGGAGCTGTTTTTT.

This clonotype has a handful of counts. The chain combines TRBV2 with TRBJ2-2; D gene uncertain. Germline V gene sequence: CDR1 SNHLY, CDR2 FYNNEI. The CDR3 extends over 13 amino acids. The V gene lost 7 bases and the J gene lost 7 bases, with 13 bases spanning the gap. CDR3 sequence: CASTVSWGGELFF. CDR3 DNA: TGTGCCAGCACGGTCTCCTGGGGCGGGGAGCTGTTTTTT. Based on the CDR3 plus reference TRBV2 and TRBJ2-2, the full variable domain is EPEVTQTPSHQVTQMGQEVILRCVPISNHLYFYWYRQILGQKVEFLVSFYNNEISEKSEIFDDQFSVERPDGSNFTLKIRSTKLEDSAMYFCASTVSWGGELFFGEGSRLTVL.

This clonotype was counted only a few times. The V and J genes are TRBV5-1 and TRBJ1-1, with D perhaps TRBD1 (6 bases). Trimming removed 1 base from V and 4 bases from J, with 14 bases in between. The germline V gene has CDR1 SGHRS and CDR2 YFSETQ. The CDR3 runs to 15 residues. The CDR3: CASSLSVGAPTEAFF. In DNA, the CDR3 is TGCGCCAGCAGCTTGTCGGTGGGGGCCCCCACTGAAGCTTTCTTT.